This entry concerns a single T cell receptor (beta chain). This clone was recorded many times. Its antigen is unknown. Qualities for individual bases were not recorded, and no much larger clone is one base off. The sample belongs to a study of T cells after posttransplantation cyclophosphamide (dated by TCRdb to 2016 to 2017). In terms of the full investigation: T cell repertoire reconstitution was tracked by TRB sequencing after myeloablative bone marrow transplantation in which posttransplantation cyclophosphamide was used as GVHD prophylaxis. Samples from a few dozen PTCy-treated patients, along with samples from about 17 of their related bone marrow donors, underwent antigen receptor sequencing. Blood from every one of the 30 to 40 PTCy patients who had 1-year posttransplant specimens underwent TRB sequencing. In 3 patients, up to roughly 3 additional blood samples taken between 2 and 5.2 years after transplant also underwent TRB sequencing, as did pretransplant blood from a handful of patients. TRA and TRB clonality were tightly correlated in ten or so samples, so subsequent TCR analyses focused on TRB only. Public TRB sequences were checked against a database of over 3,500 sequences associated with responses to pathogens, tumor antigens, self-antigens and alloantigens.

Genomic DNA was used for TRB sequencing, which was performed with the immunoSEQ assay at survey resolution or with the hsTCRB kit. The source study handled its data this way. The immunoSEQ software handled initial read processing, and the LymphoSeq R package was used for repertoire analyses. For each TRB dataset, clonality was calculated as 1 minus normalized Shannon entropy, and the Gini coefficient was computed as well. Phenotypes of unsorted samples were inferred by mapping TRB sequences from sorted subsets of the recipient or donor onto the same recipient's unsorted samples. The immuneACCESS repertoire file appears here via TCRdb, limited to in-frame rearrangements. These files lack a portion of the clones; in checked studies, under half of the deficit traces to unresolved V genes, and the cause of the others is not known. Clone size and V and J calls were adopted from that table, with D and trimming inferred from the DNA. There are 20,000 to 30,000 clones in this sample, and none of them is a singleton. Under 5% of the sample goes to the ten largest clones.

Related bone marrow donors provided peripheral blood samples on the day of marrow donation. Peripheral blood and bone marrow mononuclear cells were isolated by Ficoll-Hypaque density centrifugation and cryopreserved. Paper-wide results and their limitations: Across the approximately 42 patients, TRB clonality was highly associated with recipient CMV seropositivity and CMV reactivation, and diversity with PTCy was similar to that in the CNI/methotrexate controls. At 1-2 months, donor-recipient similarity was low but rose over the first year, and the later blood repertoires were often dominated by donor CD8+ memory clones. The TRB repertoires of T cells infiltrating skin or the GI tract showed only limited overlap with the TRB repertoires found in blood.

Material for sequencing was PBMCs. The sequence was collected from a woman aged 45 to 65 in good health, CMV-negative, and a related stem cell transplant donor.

The CDR3 has the sequence CASSFGELAKNIQYF. The nucleotide sequence reads as follows: TGCGCCAGCAGCTTCGGAGAACTAGCCAAAAACATTCAGTACTTC. Recombination linked TRBV5-1 to TRBJ2-4; confidence is insufficient to name the D gene. Reading the germline V gene gives CDR1 SGHRS and CDR2 YFSETQ. The CDR3 numbers 15 residues from cysteine through phenylalanine. Of all the DNA, just the CDR3 is kept, 45 bases in frame from base 1. The junction shows trimming of 2 bases on V and 0 bases on J, plus 9 bases between the germline ends.